The 25 T cell receptor beta chains presented below share a single source sample, sequenced in a study of OX40 agonist ivuxolimab in advanced cancers. The repertoire was sequenced with immunoSEQ multiplex PCR; TCRdb's copy has only in-frame clones and lacks some. The table records about 140,000 clones, 85% to 95% of them present only once. This specimen was CD4+ or CD8+ T cells sorted from blood, taken in a trial of the OX40 agonist ivuxolimab. Receptors were obtained from an adult with an advanced solid tumor such as melanoma, head and neck, liver or kidney cancer.

The gene calls are TRBV7-9 and TRBJ2-7; the match to TRBD2 covers 13 bases. This CDR3 has 19 amino acids. V lost 3 bases to trimming and J lost 3 bases; unmatched junction nucleotides: 14. CDR1 is SEHNR and CDR2 is FQNEAQ in the germline V gene (reference sequence). CDR3 amino acids: CASSFTRTSGSVTRYEQYF. The DNA of the CDR3 is TGTGCCAGCAGCTTCACCCGGACTAGCGGGAGTGTAACCCGCTACGAGCAGTACTTC.

The V call is TRBV7-8, the J call TRBJ1-5; no definite D call. CDR3 size: 12 residues. V lost 4 bases, J lost 6 bases, and 7 bases lay in between. The germline CDR1 and CDR2 sequences are SGHVS and FQNEAQ. The CDR3 reads CASSYPGQPQHF. CDR3 nucleotides: TGTGCCAGCAGCTACCCCGGTCAGCCCCAGCATTTT.

The chain is built from TRBV6-5 and TRBJ2-7, with 7 positions matching TRBD1. The CDR3 has 16 residues. Trimming removed 0 bases from V and 1 base from J; junction bases left unmatched: 6. Germline V lookup: CDR1 MNHEY, CDR2 SVGAGI. This CDR3 is CASSYSLGGSSYEQYF. DNA for the CDR3: TGTGCCAGCAGTTACTCTCTAGGGGGCTCATCCTACGAGCAGTACTTC.

This chain joins TRBV7-2 and TRBJ2-3; possible D gene TRBD2, 7 bases. The germline V and J ends were trimmed by 8 bases and 0 bases, with 18 bases remaining between them. This CDR3 spans 16 amino acids. Germline loops: CDR1 SGHTA, CDR2 FQGNSA. This CDR3 reads CASARGAPSSTDTQYF. In DNA, the CDR3 is TGTGCCAGCGCCCGGGGGGCTCCCTCTAGCACAGATACGCAGTATTTT.

The rearrangement uses TRBV19 and TRBJ2-5, with TRBD2 matching 13 bases. The DNA end lines up better with TRBJ2-7; the J call may be wrong. CDR3 size: 16 residues. From germline, CDR1 is LNHDA and CDR2 SQIVND (reference sequence). CDR3 residues: CASSIYGTSGMYEQYF. The CDR3 nucleotides are TGTGCCAGTAGTATTTATGGGACTAGCGGGATGTACGAGCAGTACTTC.

The chain recombines TRBV7-2 with TRBJ2-5; no firm D call. The germline V gene has CDR1 SGHTA and CDR2 FQGNSA. V dropped 5 bases and J dropped 3 bases, with 4 bases sitting between them. This CDR3 contains 11 residues. CDR3 in amino acids: CASSTKETQYF. The CDR3 DNA reads TGTGCCAGCAGCACCAAAGAGACCCAGTACTTC.

This chain connects TRBV7-2 to TRBJ2-7; D gene uncertain. CDR3 size: 16 residues. CDR1 is SGHTA, CDR2 FQGNSA, per germline. V gave up 1 base and J gave up 2 bases, with 15 bases separating them. The CDR3 spells CASSLDIRASTYEQYF. DNA of the CDR3: TGTGCCAGCAGCTTAGATATAAGGGCCTCTACCTACGAGCAGTACTTC.

The rearrangement uses TRBV5-8 and TRBJ2-7, with TRBD1 matching over 9 bases. This CDR3 is built from 15 residues. V lost 6 bases, J lost 5 bases, and 12 bases stayed unmatched. CDR1 SGHTS and CDR2 YDEGEE come from the germline V gene. The CDR3 DNA reads TGTGCCAGCACAATCCCCGGGACAGGGAACCACGAGCAGTACTTC. Its translation is CASTIPGTGNHEQYF.

The sample holds a few counts of this clone. The rearrangement uses TRBV28 and TRBJ2-5; TRBD2 agrees at 7 bases. Per the germline V gene, CDR1 is MDHEN and CDR2 is SYDVKM. J lost 3 bases, V lost 8 bases, and 12 bases had no gene match. This CDR3 is 15 amino acids long. The CDR3 region has the DNA TGTGCCAGCGATGGGGGGGGGTTGACGGAAGAGACCCAGTACTTC. Translating gives CASDGGGLTEETQYF.

The V call is TRBV6-5, the J call TRBJ2-7, with D perhaps matching TRBD2 (7 bases). The V gene's germline CDR1 is MNHEY and CDR2 SVGAGI. The CDR3 sequence is 13 residues long. V was clipped by 6 bases and J by 4 bases, with 13 bases between them. The CDR3 is CASSQGGAYEQYF. CDR3 DNA sequence: TGTGCCAGCAGCCAAGGGGGGGCGTACGAGCAGTACTTC.

V and J are TRBV7-2 and TRBJ2-5; 12 positions agree with TRBD1. CDR1 and CDR2 from the germline V gene are SGHTA and FQGNSA. The CDR3 has 16 amino acids. The V and J ends lost 2 bases and 5 bases, in that order; junction bases with no gene match: 6. The CDR3 sequence: CASSLTSGTGGETQYF. The CDR3 DNA sequence: TGTGCCAGCAGCTTAACCTCCGGGACAGGGGGCGAGACCCAGTACTTC.

This chain links TRBV10-3 with TRBJ2-7, with D unresolved. CDR3 length: 12 residues. The germline gives CDR1 ENHRY, CDR2 SYGVKD. Trimming removed 10 bases at V and 0 bases at J, with 10 bases between. CDR3 DNA: TGTGCCACCGGACCTAGCTCCTACGAGCAGTACTTC. Translated, it gives CATGPSSYEQYF.

The chain combines TRBV7-2 with TRBJ2-5, with 9 bases fitting TRBD2. Germline CDR1 SGHTA, CDR2 FQGNSA. This CDR3 is built from 16 residues. Unmatched junction bases numbered 4, after V lost 0 bases and J lost 2 bases. The CDR3 nucleotides are TGTGCCAGCAGCTTAGCGCTGCGGGGGGGACAAGAGACCCAGTACTTC. This encodes CASSLALRGGQETQYF.

J is TRBJ2-7 and V is TRBV6-1, with unresolved D. Trimming cost V 6 bases and J 4 bases, with 10 bases left between them. CDR1 and CDR2 from the germline V gene are MNHNS and SASEGT. The CDR3 is 12 amino acids. CDR3 protein: CASRETEYEQYF. The CDR3 region has the DNA TGTGCCAGCAGGGAGACGGAATACGAGCAGTACTTC.

This CDR3 reads CASSLGRLNTEAFF. The CDR3 coding sequence is TGTGCCAGCAGTTTGGGACGGTTGAACACTGAAGCTTTCTTT. The rearrangement uses TRBV6-5 and TRBJ1-1; maybe TRBD1 (5 bases). With 4 bases removed from V and 0 bases from J, the gap between germline ends came to 9 bases. Per the germline V gene, CDR1 is MNHEY and CDR2 is SVGAGI. The CDR3 is made up of 14 amino acids.

This chain links TRBV5-6 with TRBJ1-5; D not resolved. V was clipped by 2 bases and J by 4 bases, with 10 bases between them. This CDR3 is built from 14 residues. The germline V gene has CDR1 SGHDT and CDR2 YYEEEE. This CDR3 is CASSFGRLNQPQHF. In DNA form, the CDR3 reads TGTGCCAGCAGCTTCGGACGGCTTAATCAGCCCCAGCATTTT.

V and J are TRBV29-1 and TRBJ2-5; no reliable D call. In germline, CDR1 is SQVTM, CDR2 ANQGSEA. With 3 bases removed from V and 4 bases from J, the gap between germline ends came to 6 bases. The CDR3 consists of 11 residues. CDR3 DNA: TGCAGCGTTGAGAGGACAGAGACCCAGTACTTC. Encoded protein: CSVERTETQYF. Full variable domain (missing parts from reference TRBV29-1 and TRBJ2-5): SAVISQKPSRDICQRGTSLTIQCQVDSQVTMMFWYRQQPGQSLTLIATANQGSEATYESGFVIDKFPISRPNLTFSTLTVSNMSPEDSSIYLCSVERTETQYFGPGTRLLVL.

This clone was observed a handful of times. The chain is built from TRBV30 and TRBJ1-1; unclear D gene. CDR1 GTSNPN and CDR2 SVGIG come from the germline V gene (reference sequence). The CDR3 runs 11 residues. Trimming stripped 3 bases from V and 7 bases from J, with 9 bases between. CDR3 loop: CAWRWEGEAFF. The DNA for the CDR3 is TGTGCCTGGAGATGGGAGGGTGAAGCTTTCTTT.

This rearrangement joins TRBV5-1 to TRBJ2-1; D is unclear. This CDR3 is built from 12 residues. The germline V gene has CDR1 SGHRS and CDR2 YFSETQ. V was trimmed by 6 bases and J by 10 bases, leaving 14 bases between them. CDR3 in DNA: TGCGCCAGCACCCCCCAAATGGGAGAGCAGTTCTTC. The encoded protein is CASTPQMGEQFF.

This rearrangement joins TRBV6-6 to TRBJ1-4; no clear D. Germline CDR1 is MNHNY and CDR2 is SVGAGI (reference sequence). V was clipped by 8 bases and J by 16 bases, with 20 bases between them. The CDR3 length is 12 residues. The CDR3 region has the DNA TGTGCCAGCGAGTCCCCGCTACAAGGTCGGTTTTTT. Protein: CASESPLQGRFF.

This clone appeared once. The chain has TRBV10-2 and TRBJ1-5; possibly TRBD1 for D (5 bases). V shed 7 bases and J shed 11 bases, with 21 bases lying between them. This CDR3 has 14 amino acids. Germline lookup yields CDR1 WSHSY and CDR2 SAAADI. The CDR3 reads CASTPGPRGRSQHF. CDR3 DNA: TGCGCCAGCACCCCGGGGCCTCGGGGTAGGTCCCAGCATTTT.

The chain uses TRBV6-6 and TRBJ1-1; no firm D call. Germline-derived CDR1 and CDR2 are MNHNY and SVGAGI (reference sequence). The CDR3 has 12 residues. Trimming removed 2 bases from V and 10 bases from J, with 11 bases in between. CDR3 protein: CASSYGSGRAFF. The CDR3 nucleotides are TGTGCCAGCAGTTACGGAAGTGGAAGAGCTTTCTTT.

The rearrangement uses TRBV2 and TRBJ1-5; 9 nucleotides line up with TRBD1. J gave up 7 bases and V 4 bases, and 8 bases lay outside the gene matches. The CDR3 loop spans 15 amino acids. The V gene's germline CDR1 is SNHLY and CDR2 FYNNEI. The DNA for the CDR3 is TGTGCCAGCAGTGGGGGACAGGGAGGGAGACAGCCCCAGCATTTT. Translation: CASSGGQGGRQPQHF. Full variable domain (rest looked up from reference TRBV2 and TRBJ1-5): EPEVTQTPSHQVTQMGQEVILRCVPISNHLYFYWYRQILGQKVEFLVSFYNNEISEKSEIFDDQFSVERPDGSNFTLKIRSTKLEDSAMYFCASSGGQGGRQPQHFGDGTRLSIL.

The gene calls are TRBV5-1 and TRBJ2-7; TRBD1 or TRBD2 may be the D gene (6 bases each). Germline CDR1 and CDR2: SGHRS and YFSETQ. This CDR3 region has 16 residues. Trimming pared 4 bases from V and 1 base from J, leaving 18 bases between. CDR3 residues: CASSRGKGGDSYEQYF. Here the CDR3 DNA reads TGCGCCAGCAGCCGCGGCAAGGGGGGCGATTCCTACGAGCAGTACTTC.

The chain couples TRBV11-2 to TRBJ2-7, with D perhaps matching TRBD1 (5 bases). This CDR3 comprises 15 residues. The V end lost 5 bases, the J end lost 1 base, and 15 bases lay between the germline ends. CDR1 is SGHAT and CDR2 is FQNNGV in the germline V gene. CDR3 protein: CASSATQKGSYEQYF. As DNA, the CDR3 is TGTGCCAGCAGCGCCACCCAAAAGGGGTCCTACGAGCAGTACTTC.